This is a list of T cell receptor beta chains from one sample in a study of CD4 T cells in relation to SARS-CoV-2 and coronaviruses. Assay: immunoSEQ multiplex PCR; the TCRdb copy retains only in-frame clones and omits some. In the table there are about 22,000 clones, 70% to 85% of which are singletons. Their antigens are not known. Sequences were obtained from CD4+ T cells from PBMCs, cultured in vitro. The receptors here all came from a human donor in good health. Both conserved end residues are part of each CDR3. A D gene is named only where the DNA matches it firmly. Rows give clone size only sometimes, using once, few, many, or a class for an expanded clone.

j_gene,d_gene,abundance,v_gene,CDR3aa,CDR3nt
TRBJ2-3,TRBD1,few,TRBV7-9,CAALRGQSTDTQYF,TGTGCCGCGTTAAGGGGACAGTCGACAGATACGCAGTATTTT
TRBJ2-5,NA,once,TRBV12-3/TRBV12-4,CASRLNRGETQYF,TGTGCCAGCCGCCTGAATAGAGGGGAGACCCAGTACTTC
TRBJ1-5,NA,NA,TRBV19,CATSLDWGNQPQHF,TGTGCCACCAGCTTGGATTGGGGCAATCAGCCCCAGCATTTT
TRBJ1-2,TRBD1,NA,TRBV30,CAWSVGLQGEDGYTF,TGTGCCTGGAGTGTTGGGCTACAGGGGGAAGATGGCTACACCTTC
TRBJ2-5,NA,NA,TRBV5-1,CASVGRSQETQYF,TGCGCCAGCGTCGGCCGTTCCCAAGAGACCCAGTACTTC
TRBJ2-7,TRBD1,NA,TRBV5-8,CASSLVPGGEQYF,TGTGCCAGCAGCTTGGTCCCAGGGGGTGAGCAGTACTTC
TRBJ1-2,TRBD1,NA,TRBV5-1,CASSRGTGGAMIPGYTF,TGCGCCAGCAGCCGCGGGACAGGGGGCGCAATGATTCCTGGCTACACCTTC
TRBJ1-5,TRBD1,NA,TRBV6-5,CASWDRGFNQPQHF,TGTGCCAGCTGGGACAGGGGATTCAATCAGCCCCAGCATTTT
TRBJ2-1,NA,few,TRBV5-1,CASSGRLGVGRNEQFF,TGCGCCAGCAGCGGCAGACTAGGCGTTGGTAGGAATGAGCAGTTCTTC
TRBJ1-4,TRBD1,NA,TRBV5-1,CASSRTGQINEKLFF,TGCGCCAGCAGCAGAACGGGACAGATTAATGAAAAACTGTTTTTT
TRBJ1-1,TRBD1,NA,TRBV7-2,CASSLGQGGPPQAFF,TGTGCCAGCAGCCTGGGACAGGGTGGACCCCCTCAAGCTTTCTTT
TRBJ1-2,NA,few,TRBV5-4,CASSLGTGPRYGYTF,TGTGCCAGCAGCTTGGGGACCGGGCCTCGCTATGGCTACACCTTC
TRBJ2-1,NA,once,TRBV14,CASSQRQGLVNEQFF,TGTGCCAGCAGCCAGCGCCAGGGTTTGGTCAATGAGCAGTTCTTC
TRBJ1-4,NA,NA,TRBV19,CASSLQANTNEKLFF,TGTGCCAGTAGTCTTCAAGCCAATACTAATGAAAAACTGTTTTTT
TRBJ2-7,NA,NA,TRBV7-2,CASSFEPGRNSKQYF,TGTGCCAGCAGCTTTGAACCGGGACGGAATTCCAAGCAGTACTTC
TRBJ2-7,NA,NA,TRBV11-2,CASSDPGRVLVSYEQYF,TGTGCCAGCAGTGATCCCGGAAGGGTCCTCGTCTCCTACGAGCAGTACTTC
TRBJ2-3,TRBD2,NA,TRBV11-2,CASSLGRYEKRGEDTQYF,TGTGCCAGCAGCTTAGGGAGATATGAGAAGCGGGGTGAGGATACGCAGTATTTT
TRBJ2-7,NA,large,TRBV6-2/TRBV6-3,CASSLGGYEQYF,TGTGCCAGCAGCCTAGGGGGGTACGAGCAGTACTTC
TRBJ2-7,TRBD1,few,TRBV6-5,CASSYGTGAYEQYF,TGTGCCAGCAGTTACGGGACAGGGGCCTACGAGCAGTACTTC
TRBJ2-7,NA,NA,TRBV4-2,CASSQDSRDYEQYF,TGTGCCAGCAGCCAAGATTCCAGGGACTACGAGCAGTACTTC
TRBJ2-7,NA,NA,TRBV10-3,CAISEQGPHTSYEQYF,TGTGCCATCAGTGAGCAGGGACCGCACACAAGCTACGAGCAGTACTTC
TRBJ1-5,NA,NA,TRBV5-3,CARCRGYIGKELNQPQHF,TGTGCCAGATGCCGGGGTTACATAGGAAAAGAACTTAATCAGCCCCAGCATTTT
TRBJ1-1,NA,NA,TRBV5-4,CASSLEGESLNTEAFF,TGTGCCAGCAGCTTGGAGGGGGAATCCCTGAACACTGAAGCTTTCTTT
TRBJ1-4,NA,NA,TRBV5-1,CASSYRLGLNEKLFF,TGCGCCAGCAGCTACAGGTTAGGCCTTAATGAAAAACTGTTTTTT
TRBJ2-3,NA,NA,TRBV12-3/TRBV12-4,CAVGTGDWTQYF,TGTGCCGTCGGGACCGGAGATTGGACGCAGTATTTT
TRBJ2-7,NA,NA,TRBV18,CASSPLQQSPYEQYF,TGTGCCAGCTCACCATTACAGCAGAGTCCCTACGAGCAGTACTTC
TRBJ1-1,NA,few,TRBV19,CASSIGQMNTEAFF,TGTGCCAGTAGTATAGGACAGATGAACACTGAAGCTTTCTTT
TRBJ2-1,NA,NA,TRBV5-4,CASSLWTGRGQFF,TGTGCCAGCAGCTTATGGACAGGGAGGGGGCAGTTCTTC
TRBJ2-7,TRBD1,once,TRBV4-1,CASRPTGTGTYEQYF,TGCGCCAGCAGACCGACCGGGACAGGTACCTACGAGCAGTACTTC
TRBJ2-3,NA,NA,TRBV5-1,CASSRGTDYSTDTQYF,TGCGCCAGCAGCCGGGGAACCGACTATAGCACAGATACGCAGTATTTT
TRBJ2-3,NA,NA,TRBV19,CASLGHHTQYF,TGTGCCAGCCTGGGACACCATACGCAGTATTTT
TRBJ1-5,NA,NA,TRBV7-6,CASSLVGGSNQPQHF,TGTGCCAGCAGCTTAGTTGGGGGAAGCAATCAGCCCCAGCATTTT
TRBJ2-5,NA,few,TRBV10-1,CASSGVGPSVQYF,TGCGCCAGCAGTGGCGTAGGCCCAAGCGTCCAGTACTTC
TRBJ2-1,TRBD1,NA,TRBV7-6,CASSLGTGGNNEQFF,TGTGCCAGCAGCTTAGGGACAGGGGGTAACAATGAGCAGTTCTTC
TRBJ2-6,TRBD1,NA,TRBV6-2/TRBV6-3,CASSYQGAGANVLTF,TGTGCCAGCAGTTACCAGGGGGCCGGGGCCAACGTCCTGACTTTC
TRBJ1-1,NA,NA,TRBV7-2,CASSLSGGDTEAFF,TGTGCCAGCAGCTTATCTGGCGGGGACACTGAAGCTTTCTTT
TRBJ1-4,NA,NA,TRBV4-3,CASSQDRGKLFF,TGCGCCAGCAGCCAAGATCGAGGTAAACTGTTTTTT
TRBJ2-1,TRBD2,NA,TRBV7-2,CASRLGLAGGGHNEQFF,TGTGCCAGCAGGTTGGGACTAGCGGGAGGTGGGCACAATGAGCAGTTCTTC
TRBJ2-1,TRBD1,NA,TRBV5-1,CASTPGQSYNEQFF,TGCGCCAGCACCCCGGGACAGAGTTACAATGAGCAGTTCTTC
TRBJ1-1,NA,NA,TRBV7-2,CASSPGANTEAFF,TGTGCCAGCAGCCCGGGGGCGAACACTGAAGCTTTCTTT
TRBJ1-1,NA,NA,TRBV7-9,CASTPGDSVNTEAFF,TGTGCCAGCACCCCCGGCGACAGCGTGAACACTGAAGCTTTCTTT
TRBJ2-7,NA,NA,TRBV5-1,CASSSQVGRRGEQYF,TGCGCCAGCAGCTCTCAAGTGGGCAGGAGAGGCGAGCAGTACTTC
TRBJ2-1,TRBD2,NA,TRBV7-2,CASSTGLAGGPNEQFF,TGTGCCAGCAGCACTGGACTAGCGGGGGGGCCAAATGAGCAGTTCTTC
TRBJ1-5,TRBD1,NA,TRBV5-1,CASSPEGALGQPQHF,TGCGCCAGCAGCCCTGAGGGGGCGCTTGGTCAGCCCCAGCATTTT
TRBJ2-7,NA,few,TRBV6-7,CASSEEGRSSYEQYF,TGTGCCAGCAGTGAAGAAGGAAGGAGCTCCTACGAGCAGTACTTC
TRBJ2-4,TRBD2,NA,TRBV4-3,CASSQIAGAFGGGKNIQYF,TGCGCCAGCAGCCAAATAGCGGGAGCCTTCGGGGGGGGCAAAAACATTCAGTACTTC
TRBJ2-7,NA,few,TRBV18,CASSPQGTVEQYF,TGTGCCAGCTCACCACAGGGTACTGTGGAGCAGTACTTC